These 21 T cell receptor beta chains were all obtained from the same sample, sequenced in a study of T cell responses to AZD1222 COVID-19 vaccine. Assay: immunoSEQ multiplex PCR; the TCRdb copy retains only in-frame clones and omits some. The data show around 150,000 clones, under 95% seen once. The starting material was peripheral blood, obtained on day 0 of AZD1222 vaccination. Receptors originate from an adult in good health.

The genes are TRBV19 and TRBJ1-4; D gene uncertain. Deletions cut 1 base from V and 13 bases from J, with 10 bases between. The CDR3 sequence is 12 residues long. CDR1 LNHDA and CDR2 SQIVND come from the germline V gene (reference sequence). The CDR3 loop reads CASSIVPRRLFF. CDR3 nucleotides: TGTGCCAGTAGTATAGTCCCAAGGAGACTGTTTTTT.

In its sample, this clone was seen once. V gene TRBV2 combines with J gene TRBJ1-1; D not resolved. Deletions cut 10 bases from V and 0 bases from J, with 9 bases between. The CDR3 covers 12 residues. Germline assignment: CDR1 SNHLY and CDR2 FYNNEI. CDR3 region: CATGEMNTEAFF. DNA of the CDR3: TGTGCCACCGGGGAGATGAACACTGAAGCTTTCTTT.

This chain links TRBV7-8 with TRBJ2-1; D not resolved. Trimming took off 5 bases at V and 2 bases at J, with 16 bases between the two ends. The germline V gene encodes CDR1 SGHVS and CDR2 FQNEAQ. This CDR3 comprises 16 residues. This CDR3 is CASSPLLAATYNEQFF. In nucleotides, the CDR3 is TGTGCCAGCAGCCCGCTTCTTGCGGCTACCTACAATGAGCAGTTCTTC.

The chain carries TRBV2 and TRBJ2-6; D may correspond to TRBD1 or TRBD2 (5 bases each). The CDR3 totals 15 residues. Looked up from germline, CDR1 is SNHLY and CDR2 is FYNNEI. Trimming took off 6 bases at V and 3 bases at J, with 12 bases between the two ends. CDR3 sequence: CASSARGGGANVLTF. CDR3 DNA: TGTGCCAGCAGCGCGAGGGGTGGTGGGGCCAACGTCCTGACTTTC.

The chain combines TRBV7-2 with TRBJ1-1, with unresolved D. Trimming stripped 4 bases from V and 7 bases from J, with 7 bases between. This CDR3 spans 11 amino acids. The germline V gene has CDR1 SGHTA and CDR2 FQGNSA. The CDR3 loop reads CASSSAIEAFF. Written as DNA, the CDR3 is TGTGCCAGCAGCTCGGCTATTGAAGCTTTCTTT.

V gene TRBV2 combines with J gene TRBJ1-2, with D tentatively TRBD1 (5 bases). Germline lookup yields CDR1 SNHLY and CDR2 FYNNEI. CDR3 size: 14 residues. V was trimmed by 2 bases and J by 4 bases, leaving 11 bases between them. CDR3 loop: CASSESGDGYGYTF. CDR3 sequence (DNA): TGTGCCAGCAGTGAATCCGGGGACGGCTATGGCTACACCTTC.

The chain recombines TRBV19 with TRBJ2-1; 7 bases line up with TRBD2. The junction had 12 bases not matched to a gene; V was cut back by 7 bases and J by 0 bases. Looked up from germline, CDR1 is LNHDA and CDR2 is SQIVND (reference sequence). The length of the CDR3 is 17 residues. CDR3 region: CASNPGRELASYNEQFF. Here the CDR3 DNA reads TGTGCCAGTAACCCGGGGAGGGAGTTGGCCTCCTACAATGAGCAGTTCTTC. Full variable domain (missing parts from reference TRBV19 and TRBJ2-1): DGGITQSPKYLFRKEGQNVTLSCEQNLNHDAMYWYRQDPGQGLRLIYYSQIVNDFQKGDIAEGYSVSREKKESFPLTVTSAQKNPTAFYLCASNPGRELASYNEQFFGPGTRLTVL.

This clone appeared once. This rearrangement joins TRBV6-5 to TRBJ1-1; D call uncertain. CDR3 length equals 14 residues. Germline lookup yields CDR1 MNHEY and CDR2 SVGAGI. V was pared by 0 bases and J by 6 bases, with 11 bases between. CDR3: CASSYSGPRPEAFF. The CDR3 coding sequence is TGTGCCAGCAGTTACTCAGGTCCCCGGCCTGAAGCTTTCTTT.

The chain joins TRBV4-3 to TRBJ2-1, with a possible D match to TRBD1 (6 bases). There are 18 residues in the CDR3. The V gene's germline CDR1 is LGHNA and CDR2 YSLEER. Trimming stripped 1 base from V and 6 bases from J, with 22 bases between. The CDR3 spells CASSQGTLLGGEGNEQFF. CDR3 sequence (DNA): TGCGCCAGCAGCCAAGGGACACTGTTAGGGGGAGAGGGCAATGAGCAGTTCTTC.

The CDR3 bases are TGTGCCACCGAACCAGCGGGTAACAATGAGCAGTTCTTC. This gives the protein CATEPAGNNEQFF. The gene calls are TRBV6-5 and TRBJ2-1, with D perhaps matching TRBD2 (6 bases). The V and J ends lost 10 bases and 5 bases respectively, with 15 bases between them. The CDR3 covers 13 residues. The V gene's germline CDR1 is MNHEY and CDR2 SVGAGI.

The chain has TRBV27 and TRBJ2-7; 10 nucleotides agree with TRBD2. J gave up 2 bases and V 8 bases, and 6 bases lay outside the gene matches. This CDR3 spans 14 amino acids. In germline, CDR1 is MNHEY, CDR2 SMNVEV (reference sequence). CDR3: CASALAGATYEQYF. The CDR3 nucleotides are TGTGCCAGCGCTCTAGCGGGAGCCACCTACGAGCAGTACTTC.

The rearrangement links TRBV3-1 (or the pseudogene TRBV3-2) to TRBJ1-1, with D maybe TRBD1 (5 bases). CDR1 is LGHDT, CDR2 YNNKEL, per germline (reference sequence). CDR3 length equals 13 residues. V was shortened by 4 bases and J by 10 bases, with 16 bases between the two germline ends. The DNA for the CDR3 is TGTGCCAGCAGCCGAAAGAGTGGTGGGGGAGCTTTCTTT. The encoded protein is CASSRKSGGGAFF.

The V gene is TRBV5-1, the J gene TRBJ2-3; 15 bases map to TRBD2. J was trimmed by 14 bases and V by 4 bases; bases with no gene match: 11. In germline, CDR1 is SGHRS, CDR2 YFSETQ. The CDR3 is 15 residues long. As DNA, the CDR3 is TGCGCCAGCAGCCAGGGGACTAGCGGGGGGATTGTCGCGTATTTT. It codes for CASSQGTSGGIVAYF.

This chain connects TRBV5-6 to TRBJ1-6, with no clear D. V lost 4 bases and J 7 bases, leaving 3 bases between the germline ends. Per germline, CDR1 SGHDT and CDR2 YYEEEE. This CDR3 contains 11 residues. CDR3 coding DNA: TGTGCCAGCAGCCGGAATTCACCCCTCCACTTT. As protein: CASSRNSPLHF.

DNA for the CDR3: TGCAGCACCGACCCGAATCCTCGGACAGTGAGGAGCACTGAAGCTTTCTTT. Translated, it gives CSTDPNPRTVRSTEAFF. This chain links TRBV29-1 with TRBJ1-1, with a possible D match to TRBD1 (6 bases). Germline loops: CDR1 SQVTM, CDR2 ANQGSEA. Trimming removed 8 bases at V and 4 bases at J, with 29 bases between. This CDR3 spans 17 amino acids.

The chain uses TRBV5-1 and TRBJ2-1, with D perhaps TRBD1 or TRBD2 (7 bases each). The CDR3 spans 22 residues. Per the germline V gene, CDR1 is SGHRS and CDR2 is YFSETQ. The germline V and J ends were trimmed by 4 bases and 0 bases, with 32 bases remaining between them. DNA of the CDR3: TGCGCCAGCAGCCCGCAGGGGGAGACTAGCCCGGGAGGAAGTAGCTCCTACAATGAGCAGTTCTTC. Translated, it gives CASSPQGETSPGGSSSYNEQFF.

To note about this clone: Within the sample, other DNA sequences also encode this same CDR3. The rearrangement joins TRBV5-1 to TRBJ2-7, with TRBD1 matching 8 bases. V shed 0 bases and J 0 bases; nucleotides not matched to a gene: 2. The CDR3 runs 15 residues. The germline V gene has CDR1 SGHRS and CDR2 YFSETQ. The CDR3 DNA reads TGCGCCAGCAGCTTGGGAGGGACAGGCTCCTACGAGCAGTACTTC. Encoded protein: CASSLGGTGSYEQYF. Supplemented by reference TRBV5-1 and TRBJ2-7, the full variable domain reads KAGVTQTPRYLIKTRGQQVTLSCSPISGHRSVSWYQQTPGQGLQFLFEYFSETQRNKGNFPGRFSGRQFSNSRSEMNVSTLELGDSALYLCASSLGGTGSYEQYFGPGTRLTVT.

This chain joins TRBV7-9 and TRBJ1-1; maybe TRBD1 (5 bases). The CDR3 extends over 18 amino acids. Trimming removed 6 bases from V and 5 bases from J, with 28 bases in between. The V gene's germline CDR1 is SEHNR and CDR2 FQNEAQ (reference sequence). The CDR3 DNA is TGTGCCAGCAGATTTATAGGACAAGATTTTTCGGGGAGAACTGAAGCTTTCTTT. Encoded protein: CASRFIGQDFSGRTEAFF.

CDR3 nucleotide sequence: TGTGCCAGCAGTCAGTACCGAGCAGGGTACAATGAGCAGTTCTTC. This encodes CASSQYRAGYNEQFF. The J gene is TRBJ2-1, the V gene TRBV14, with a possible D match to TRBD1 (5 bases). Trimming took off 6 bases at V and 4 bases at J, with 16 bases between the two ends. This CDR3 has 15 residues. The germline V gene has CDR1 SGHDN and CDR2 FVKESK.

In its sample, this clone was seen once. The chain couples TRBV20-1 to TRBJ1-5; D unresolved. CDR1 DFQATT and CDR2 SNEGSKA come from the germline V gene (reference sequence). Trimming pared 3 bases from V and 7 bases from J, leaving 10 bases between. The CDR3 totals 12 residues. The CDR3 nucleotides read TGCAGTGCTAGTGCCTTGAACCAGCCCCAGCATTTT. Residues: CSASALNQPQHF.

This clone appeared once. The J gene is TRBJ1-6, the V gene TRBV11-2; the D is unclear. The V gene lost 0 bases and the J gene lost 1 base, with 13 bases spanning the gap. The CDR3 covers 18 residues. The germline CDR1 and CDR2 sequences are SGHAT and FQNNGV. CDR3 protein: CASSLDFNQRSYNSPLHF. The CDR3 nucleotides read TGTGCCAGCAGCTTAGATTTTAATCAACGGTCCTATAATTCACCCCTCCACTTT.